The clone carrying this T cell receptor beta chain was seen only a few times. The antigen remains unidentified. Built from TCR beta cDNA, the libraries had unique molecular identifiers in them. Out of roughly 1 to 10 million T cells, some 500,000 cDNA molecules were generated. A single record per CDR3 protein comes from TCRdb applying MiXCR to the PCR reads. Altogether hundreds of thousands of distinct CDR3 sequences are present, approximately 53% being singletons, with the ten largest covering 4.6%. Germline lookup yields CDR1 SNHLY and CDR2 FYNNEI. V shed 4 bases and J shed 4 bases, with 10 bases lying between them. CDR3 length: 13 residues. The data belong to a study of post-analysis software for immune sequencing data. Regarding the study as a whole: Five TRBV segments, TRBV5-6, TRBV5-1 and TRBV20-1 among them, were found more frequent in patients than controls.

The TCR originated in a girl between 10 and 17 years old with multiple sclerosis. V usage is TRBV2 and J usage is TRBJ1-1; maybe TRBD1 (5 bases). The sequencing sample was made of blood. CDR3 DNA: TGTGCCAGCAGTGTCCAGGGCGGCACTGAAGCTTTCTTT. Amino acids: CASSVQGGTEAFF.